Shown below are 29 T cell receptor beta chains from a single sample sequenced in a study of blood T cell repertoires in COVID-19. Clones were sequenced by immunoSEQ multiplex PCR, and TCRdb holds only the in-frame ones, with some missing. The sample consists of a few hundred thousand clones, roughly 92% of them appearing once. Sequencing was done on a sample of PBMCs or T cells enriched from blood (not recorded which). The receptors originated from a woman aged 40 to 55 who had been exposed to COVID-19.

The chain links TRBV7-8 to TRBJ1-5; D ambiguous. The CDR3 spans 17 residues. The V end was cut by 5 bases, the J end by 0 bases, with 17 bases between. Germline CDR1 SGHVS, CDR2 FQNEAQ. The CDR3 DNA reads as TGTGCCAGCAGCCCCGGACTTACTGCCTATAGCAATCAGCCCCAGCATTTT. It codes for CASSPGLTAYSNQPQHF. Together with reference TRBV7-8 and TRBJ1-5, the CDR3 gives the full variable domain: GAGVSQSPRYKVAKRGQDVALRCDPISGHVSLFWYQQALGQGPEFLTYFQNEAQLDKSGLPSDRFFAERPEGSVSTLKIQRTQQEDSAVYLCASSPGLTAYSNQPQHFGDGTRLSIL.

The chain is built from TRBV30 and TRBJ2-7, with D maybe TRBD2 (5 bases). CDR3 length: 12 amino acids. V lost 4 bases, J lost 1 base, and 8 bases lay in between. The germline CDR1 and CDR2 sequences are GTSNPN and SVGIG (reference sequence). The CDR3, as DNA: TGTGCCTGGACTGGAGGATCCTACGAGCAGTACTTC. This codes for CAWTGGSYEQYF.

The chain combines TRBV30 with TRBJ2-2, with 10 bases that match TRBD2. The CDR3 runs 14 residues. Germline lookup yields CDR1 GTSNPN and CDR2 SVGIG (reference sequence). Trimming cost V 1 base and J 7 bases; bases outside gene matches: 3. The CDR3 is CAWSGLAGDGELFF. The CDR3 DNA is TGTGCCTGGAGTGGGCTAGCGGGGGACGGGGAGCTGTTTTTT.

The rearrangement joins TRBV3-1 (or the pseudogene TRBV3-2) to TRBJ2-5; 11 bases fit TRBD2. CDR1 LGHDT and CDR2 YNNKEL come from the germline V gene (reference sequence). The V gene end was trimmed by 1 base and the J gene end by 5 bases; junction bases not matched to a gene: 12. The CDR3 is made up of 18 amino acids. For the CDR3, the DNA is TGTGCCAGCAGCCAAGTATTAGCGGGGGGGCTCGTGGTGGAGACCCAGTACTTC. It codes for CASSQVLAGGLVVETQYF.

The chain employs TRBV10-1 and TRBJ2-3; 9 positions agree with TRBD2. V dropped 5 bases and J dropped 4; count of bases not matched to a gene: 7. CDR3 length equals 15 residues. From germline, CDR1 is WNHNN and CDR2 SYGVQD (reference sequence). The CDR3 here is CASSTIAGEADTQYF. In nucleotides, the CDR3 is TGCGCCAGCAGTACAATAGCGGGGGAGGCAGATACGCAGTATTTT.

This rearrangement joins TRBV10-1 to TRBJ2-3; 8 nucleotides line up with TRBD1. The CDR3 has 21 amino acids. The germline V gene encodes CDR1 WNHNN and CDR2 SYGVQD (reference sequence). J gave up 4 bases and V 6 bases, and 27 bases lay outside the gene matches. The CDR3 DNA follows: TGCGCCAGCAGGAGGGACAGGTGGCAGGGTTTGGTTTATAGGCACGCAGATACGCAGTATTTT. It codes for CASRRDRWQGLVYRHADTQYF.

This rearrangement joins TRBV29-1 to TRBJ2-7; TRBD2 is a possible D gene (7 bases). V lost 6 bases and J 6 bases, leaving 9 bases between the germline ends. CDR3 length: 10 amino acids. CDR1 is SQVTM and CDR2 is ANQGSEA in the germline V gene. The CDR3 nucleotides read TGCAGCGTGGGAGGGGGCGAGCAGTACTTC. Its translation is CSVGGGEQYF.

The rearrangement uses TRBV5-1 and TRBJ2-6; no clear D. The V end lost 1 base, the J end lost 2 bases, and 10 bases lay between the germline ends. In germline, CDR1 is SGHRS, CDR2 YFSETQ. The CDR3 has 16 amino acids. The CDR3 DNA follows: TGCGCCAGCAGCTTGAGTCCCGGTGCTGGGGCCAACGTCCTGACTTTC. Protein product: CASSLSPGAGANVLTF. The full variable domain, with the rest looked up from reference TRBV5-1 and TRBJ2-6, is KAGVTQTPRYLIKTRGQQVTLSCSPISGHRSVSWYQQTPGQGLQFLFEYFSETQRNKGNFPGRFSGRQFSNSRSEMNVSTLELGDSALYLCASSLSPGAGANVLTFGAGSRLTVL.

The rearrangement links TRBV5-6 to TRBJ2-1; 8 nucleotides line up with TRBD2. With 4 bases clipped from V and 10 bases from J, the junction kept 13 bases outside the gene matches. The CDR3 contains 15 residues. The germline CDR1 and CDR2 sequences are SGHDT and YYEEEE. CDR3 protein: CASSPAWRGAGEQFF. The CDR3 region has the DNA TGTGCCAGCAGCCCGGCTTGGCGGGGGGCGGGGGAGCAGTTCTTC.

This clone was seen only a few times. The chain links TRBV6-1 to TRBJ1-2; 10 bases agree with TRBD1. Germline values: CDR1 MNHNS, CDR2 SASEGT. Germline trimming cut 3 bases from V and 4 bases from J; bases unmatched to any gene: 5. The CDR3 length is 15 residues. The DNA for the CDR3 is TGTGCCAGCAGTGACGGGACAGGGGATTCCTATGGCTACACCTTC. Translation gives CASSDGTGDSYGYTF.

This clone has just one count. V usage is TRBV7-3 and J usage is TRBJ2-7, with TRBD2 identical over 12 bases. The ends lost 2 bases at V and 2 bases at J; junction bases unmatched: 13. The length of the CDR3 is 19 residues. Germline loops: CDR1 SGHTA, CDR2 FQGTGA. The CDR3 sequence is CASSLYPGLAGPAPYEQYF. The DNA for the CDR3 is TGTGCCAGCAGCTTATATCCGGGACTAGCGGGTCCCGCCCCCTACGAGCAGTACTTC.

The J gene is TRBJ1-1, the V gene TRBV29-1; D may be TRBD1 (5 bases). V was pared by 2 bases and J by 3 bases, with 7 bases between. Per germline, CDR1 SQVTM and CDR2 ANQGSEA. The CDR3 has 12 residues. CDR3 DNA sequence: TGCAGCGTTGAACAGGGTGACACTGAAGCTTTCTTT. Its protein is CSVEQGDTEAFF.

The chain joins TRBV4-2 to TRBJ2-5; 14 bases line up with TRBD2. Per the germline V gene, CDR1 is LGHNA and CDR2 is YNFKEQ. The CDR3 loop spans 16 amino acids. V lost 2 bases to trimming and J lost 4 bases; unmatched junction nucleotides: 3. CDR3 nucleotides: TGTGCCAGCAGCCAAAGACTAGCGGGGGGGCCAGAGACCCAGTACTTC. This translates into CASSQRLAGGPETQYF.

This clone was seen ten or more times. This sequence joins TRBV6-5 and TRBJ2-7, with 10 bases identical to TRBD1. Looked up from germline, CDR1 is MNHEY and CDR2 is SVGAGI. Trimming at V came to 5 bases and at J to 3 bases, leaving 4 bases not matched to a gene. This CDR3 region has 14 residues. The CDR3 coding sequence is TGTGCCAGCAGTCGGACAGGGGGGGACTACGAGCAGTACTTC. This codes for CASSRTGGDYEQYF.

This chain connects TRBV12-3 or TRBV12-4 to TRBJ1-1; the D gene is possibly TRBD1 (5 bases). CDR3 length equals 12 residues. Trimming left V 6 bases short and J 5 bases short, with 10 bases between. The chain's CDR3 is CASRSGVTEAFF. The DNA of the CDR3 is TGTGCCAGCAGGTCGGGGGTGACTGAAGCTTTCTTT.

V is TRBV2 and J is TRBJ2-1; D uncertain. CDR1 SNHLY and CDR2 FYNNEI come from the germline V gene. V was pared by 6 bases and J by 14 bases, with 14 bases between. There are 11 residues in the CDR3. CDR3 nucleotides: TGTGCCAGCAGGGCCGACTCTCGGAAGTTCTTC. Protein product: CASRADSRKFF.

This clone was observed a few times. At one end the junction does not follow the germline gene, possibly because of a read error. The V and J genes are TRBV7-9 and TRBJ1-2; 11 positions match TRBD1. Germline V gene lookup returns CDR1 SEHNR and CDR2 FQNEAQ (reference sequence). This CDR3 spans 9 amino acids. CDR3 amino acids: CASRDRGPF. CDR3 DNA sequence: TGTGCCAGCAGGGACAGGGGGCCCTTC.

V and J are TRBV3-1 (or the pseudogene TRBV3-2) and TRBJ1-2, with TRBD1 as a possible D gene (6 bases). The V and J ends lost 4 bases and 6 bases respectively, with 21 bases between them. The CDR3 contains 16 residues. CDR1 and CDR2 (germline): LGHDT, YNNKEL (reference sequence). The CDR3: CASSPRSRGLKDGYTF. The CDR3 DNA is TGTGCCAGCAGCCCTAGAAGCAGGGGATTAAAGGATGGCTACACCTTC.

The chain's CDR3 is CASSMRTEAFF. In DNA form, the CDR3 reads TGTGCCAGCAGTATGCGGACTGAAGCTTTCTTT. The chain is built from TRBV12-3 or TRBV12-4 and TRBJ1-1; D gene ambiguous. Trimming took off 5 bases at V and 5 bases at J, with 6 bases between the two ends. This CDR3 has 11 residues.

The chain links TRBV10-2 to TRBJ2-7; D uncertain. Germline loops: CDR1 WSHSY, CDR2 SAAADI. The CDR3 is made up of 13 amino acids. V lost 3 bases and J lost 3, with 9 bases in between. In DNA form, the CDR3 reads TGCGCCAGCAGTGATGCCAGATACTACGAGCAGTACTTC. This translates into CASSDARYYEQYF.

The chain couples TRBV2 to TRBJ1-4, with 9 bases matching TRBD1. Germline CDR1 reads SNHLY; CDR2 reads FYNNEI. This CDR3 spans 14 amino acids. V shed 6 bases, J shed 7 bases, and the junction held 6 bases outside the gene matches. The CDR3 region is CASRDRGVSEKLFF. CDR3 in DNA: TGTGCCAGCAGGGACAGGGGAGTAAGTGAAAAACTGTTTTTT.

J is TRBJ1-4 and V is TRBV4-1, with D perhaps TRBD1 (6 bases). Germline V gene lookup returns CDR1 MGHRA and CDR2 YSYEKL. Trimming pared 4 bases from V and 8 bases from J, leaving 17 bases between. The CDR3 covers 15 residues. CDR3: CASSLRGGAAEKLFF. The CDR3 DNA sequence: TGCGCCAGCAGCCTAAGAGGGGGGGCGGCGGAAAAACTGTTTTTT.

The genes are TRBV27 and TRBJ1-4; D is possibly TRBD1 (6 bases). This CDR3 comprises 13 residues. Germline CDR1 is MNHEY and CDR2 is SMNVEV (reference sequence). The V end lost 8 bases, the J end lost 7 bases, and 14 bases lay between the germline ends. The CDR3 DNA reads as TGTGCCAGCCGGGGGGGCGCAGGTGAAAAACTGTTTTTT. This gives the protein CASRGGAGEKLFF.

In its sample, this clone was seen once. The CDR3 nucleotides read TGTGCCTGGAGCTGGGGGGAGGACACTGAAGCTTTCTTT. This gives the protein CAWSWGEDTEAFF. The rearrangement joins TRBV30 to TRBJ1-1; D possibly corresponds to TRBD1 (5 bases). Germline lookup yields CDR1 GTSNPN and CDR2 SVGIG (reference sequence). The CDR3 loop spans 13 amino acids. Trimming left V 3 bases short and J 3 bases short, with 11 bases between.

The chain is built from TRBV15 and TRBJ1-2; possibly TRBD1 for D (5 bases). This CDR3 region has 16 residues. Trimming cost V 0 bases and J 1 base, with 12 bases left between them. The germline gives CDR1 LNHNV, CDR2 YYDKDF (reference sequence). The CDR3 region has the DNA TGTGCCACCAGCAGAGATGACAGCCCCTTTAACTATGGCTACACCTTC. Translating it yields CATSRDDSPFNYGYTF. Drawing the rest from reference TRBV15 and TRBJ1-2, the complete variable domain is DAMVIQNPRYQVTQFGKPVTLSCSQTLNHNVMYWYQQKSSQAPKLLFHYYDKDFNNEADTPDNFQSRRPNTSFCFLDIRSPGLGDTAMYLCATSRDDSPFNYGYTFGSGTRLTVV.

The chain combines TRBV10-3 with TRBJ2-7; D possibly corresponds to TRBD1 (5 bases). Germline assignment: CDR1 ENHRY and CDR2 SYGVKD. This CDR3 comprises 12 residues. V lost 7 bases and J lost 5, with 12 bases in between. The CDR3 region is CAINRQGDEQYF. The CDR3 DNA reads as TGTGCCATCAATAGGCAGGGCGACGAGCAGTACTTC.

The CDR3, as DNA: TGTGCCACCAGCAGAGATGAGCGGACAGATACGCAGTATTTT. It translates to CATSRDERTDTQYF. This sequence joins TRBV15 and TRBJ2-3; D might be TRBD2 (5 bases). The CDR3 has 14 amino acids. V shed 0 bases and J shed 3 bases, with 7 bases lying between them. The germline CDR1 and CDR2 sequences are LNHNV and YYDKDF (reference sequence).

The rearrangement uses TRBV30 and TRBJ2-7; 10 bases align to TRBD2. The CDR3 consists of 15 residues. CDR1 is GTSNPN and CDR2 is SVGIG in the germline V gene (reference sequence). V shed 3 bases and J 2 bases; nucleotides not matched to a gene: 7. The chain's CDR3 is CAWSARLAGTYEQYF. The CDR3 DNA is TGTGCCTGGAGCGCCCGACTAGCGGGCACCTACGAGCAGTACTTC.

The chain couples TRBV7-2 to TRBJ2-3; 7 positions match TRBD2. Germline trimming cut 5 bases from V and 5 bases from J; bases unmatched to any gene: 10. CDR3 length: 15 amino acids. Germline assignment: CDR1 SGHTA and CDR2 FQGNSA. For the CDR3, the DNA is TGTGCCAGCAGCCCCCGGGGAGGGGCCGGAGATACGCAGTATTTT. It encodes CASSPRGGAGDTQYF. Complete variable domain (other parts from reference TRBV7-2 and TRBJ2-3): GAGVSQSPSNKVTEKGKDVELRCDPISGHTALYWYRQSLGQGLEFLIYFQGNSAPDKSGLPSDRFSAERTGGSVSTLTIQRTQQEDSAVYLCASSPRGGAGDTQYFGPGTRLTVL.